Each of the 6 T cell receptor beta chains below was sequenced from the same sample in a study of T cell responses to AZD1222 COVID-19 vaccine. The repertoire was sequenced with immunoSEQ multiplex PCR; TCRdb's copy has only in-frame clones and lacks some. The sample carries over 150,000 clones, approximately 90% recorded once. The sequenced sample was peripheral blood, obtained on day 0 of AZD1222 vaccination. The source is an adult in good health.

This clone was observed once. This chain connects TRBV6-2 or TRBV6-3 to TRBJ2-1; 8 positions match TRBD1. The CDR3 spans 14 residues. Germline V gives CDR1 MNHEY, CDR2 SVGEGT. V shed 6 bases, J shed 6 bases, and the junction held 7 bases outside the gene matches. The CDR3 nucleotides read TGTGCCAGCAGCCCGGACAGGGCCATCAATGAGCAGTTCTTC. Amino acid sequence: CASSPDRAINEQFF.

J is TRBJ1-4 and V is TRBV21-1; the D segment call TRBD1 is taken from the table without a DNA check. TRBV21-1 is a recognized pseudogene. The CDR3 extends over 16 amino acids. The CDR3 is CASSNKDTTSNEKLFF. The CDR3 coding sequence is TGTGCCAGCAGCAACAAGGACACCACCAGTAATGAAAAACTGTTTTTT.

As DNA, the CDR3 is TGTGCCAGCAGCCCCCGGCAGCTTGTAAGGTCACCCCTCCACTTT. Protein: CASSPRQLVRSPLHF. The genes are TRBV6-5 and TRBJ1-6; D remains ambiguous. Trimming took off 6 bases at V and 10 bases at J, with 19 bases between the two ends. In germline, CDR1 is MNHEY, CDR2 SVGAGI. The CDR3 runs to 15 residues.

Only one count was recorded for this clone. The chain has TRBV5-1 and TRBJ2-6; D remains unclear. Looked up from germline, CDR1 is SGHRS and CDR2 is YFSETQ. Deletions cut 5 bases from V and 0 bases from J, with 9 bases between. The CDR3 runs 15 residues. This chain's CDR3 is CASSDSSSGANVLTF. The CDR3 DNA sequence: TGCGCCAGCAGTGACTCGAGCTCTGGGGCCAACGTCCTGACTTTC.

CDR3 amino acids: CASSSGQGTSPLHF. CDR3 DNA: TGTGCCAGCAGTTCCGGACAGGGGACTTCACCCCTCCACTTT. The chain recombines TRBV13 with TRBJ1-6; 9 bases line up with TRBD1. The V segment lost 6 bases and the J segment 9 bases; nucleotides outside the gene matches: 6. The CDR3 contains 14 residues. Germline loops: CDR1 PRHDT, CDR2 FYEKMQ (reference sequence).

The V gene is TRBV7-3, the J gene TRBJ1-6, with D perhaps matching TRBD1 (6 bases). Trimming shortened V by 3 bases and J by 4 bases, and 13 bases separated the two germline ends. The germline CDR1 and CDR2 sequences are SGHTA and FQGTGA. The CDR3 totals 16 residues. The CDR3 DNA sequence: TGTGCCAGCAGCTTGCAGGGGCCCCCTTATAATTCACCCCTCCACTTT. Protein product: CASSLQGPPYNSPLHF. Together with reference TRBV7-3 and TRBJ1-6, the CDR3 gives the full variable domain: GAGVSQTPSNKVTEKGKYVELRCDPISGHTALYWYRQSLGQGPEFLIYFQGTGAADDSGLPNDRFFAVRPEGSVSTLKIQRTERGDSAVYLCASSLQGPPYNSPLHFGNGTRLTVT.